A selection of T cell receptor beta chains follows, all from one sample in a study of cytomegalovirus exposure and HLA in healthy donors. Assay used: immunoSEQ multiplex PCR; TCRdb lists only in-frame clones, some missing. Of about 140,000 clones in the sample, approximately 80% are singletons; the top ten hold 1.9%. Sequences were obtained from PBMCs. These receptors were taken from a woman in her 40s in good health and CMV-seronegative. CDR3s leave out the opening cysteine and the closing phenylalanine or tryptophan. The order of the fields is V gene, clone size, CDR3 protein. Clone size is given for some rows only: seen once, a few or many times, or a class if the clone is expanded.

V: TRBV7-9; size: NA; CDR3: ASSPPWAGSSYEQY
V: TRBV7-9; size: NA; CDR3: ASSLAQGDGANEKLF
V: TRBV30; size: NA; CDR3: AWSVRLARQETQY
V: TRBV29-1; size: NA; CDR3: SVPTWTKSTDTQY
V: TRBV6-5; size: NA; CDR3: ASSWDRTQPQH
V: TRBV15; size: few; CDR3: ATGDSGGYGYT
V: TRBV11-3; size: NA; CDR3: ASSLAPSSGAYNEQF
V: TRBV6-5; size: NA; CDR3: ASSETSTGELF
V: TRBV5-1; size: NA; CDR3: ASSLVFGSGNSYEQY
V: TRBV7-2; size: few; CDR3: ASSAGTSGDTQY
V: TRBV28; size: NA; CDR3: ASSSPGQGRSVNTEAF
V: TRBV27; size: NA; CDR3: ASSSDRQNTEAF
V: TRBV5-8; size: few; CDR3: ASSQFRYNSPLH
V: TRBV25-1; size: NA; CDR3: ASWDRANTEAF
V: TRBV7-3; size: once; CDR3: ASSLIGSLSRQY
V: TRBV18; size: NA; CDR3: ASSAQDEKLF
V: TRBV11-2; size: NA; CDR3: ASSVRYQMTSGGDNEQF
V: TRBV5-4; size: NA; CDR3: ASSLDRLNEQF
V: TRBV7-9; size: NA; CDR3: ASSFSTAYEQY
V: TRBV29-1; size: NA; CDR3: SVGEGAGGNTEAF
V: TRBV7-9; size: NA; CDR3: ASSLASGQGAYNEQF
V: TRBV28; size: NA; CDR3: ASSGLADYEQY
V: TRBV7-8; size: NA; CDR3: ASREVGRAPDTQY
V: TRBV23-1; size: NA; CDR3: AAHFEGTSGRVGHADTQY
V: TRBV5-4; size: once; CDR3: ASSTGGVNIQY
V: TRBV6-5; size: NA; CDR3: ASSEGDYGYT
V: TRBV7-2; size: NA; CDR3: ASSSSGGNTGELF
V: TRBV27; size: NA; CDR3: ASSLPRDGQNTGELF
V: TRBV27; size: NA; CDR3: ASSPHRGSSYEQY
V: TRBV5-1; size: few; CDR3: ASSLSTVMNTEAF
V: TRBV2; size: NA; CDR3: ASGQGSGYT
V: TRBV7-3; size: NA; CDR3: ASSHQGAPTNEQF
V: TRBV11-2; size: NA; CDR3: ASTPTGGALYEQY
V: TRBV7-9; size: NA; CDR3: ASSLALAGGQETQY
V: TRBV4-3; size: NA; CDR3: ASSQEEGYNEQF
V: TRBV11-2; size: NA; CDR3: ASSLQRSYEQY
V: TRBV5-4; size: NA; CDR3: ASSARGQGSGYT
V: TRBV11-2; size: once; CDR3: ASSSTREVVYEQY